This T cell receptor (beta chain) was observed in a study of T cells in Graves' hyperthyroidism and ophthalmopathy. Germline V gives CDR1 DFQATT, CDR2 SNEGSKA (reference sequence). This CDR3 spans 13 amino acids. Amplified regions were TCR beta CDR3 sequences from RNA transcripts. Using the HTBI primer set, a first-round RT-PCR was run on the TCR CDR3. A single record per CDR3 protein comes from TCRdb applying MiXCR to the multiplex PCR reads. The table lists over 300,000 distinct CDR3 sequences, roughly 14% of them singletons. In regard to this clonotype: The junction and the germline gene differ at one end; a read error may be behind it.

Material for sequencing was blood. The origin of this receptor is a woman aged 55-69 years with Graves' hyperthyroidism. The chain uses TRBV20-1 and TRBJ1-2; D remains ambiguous. CDR3 residues: CSATTSETYGHTF. Written as DNA, the CDR3 is TGCAGTGCTACTACGTCGGAAACCTATGGCCACACCTTC.